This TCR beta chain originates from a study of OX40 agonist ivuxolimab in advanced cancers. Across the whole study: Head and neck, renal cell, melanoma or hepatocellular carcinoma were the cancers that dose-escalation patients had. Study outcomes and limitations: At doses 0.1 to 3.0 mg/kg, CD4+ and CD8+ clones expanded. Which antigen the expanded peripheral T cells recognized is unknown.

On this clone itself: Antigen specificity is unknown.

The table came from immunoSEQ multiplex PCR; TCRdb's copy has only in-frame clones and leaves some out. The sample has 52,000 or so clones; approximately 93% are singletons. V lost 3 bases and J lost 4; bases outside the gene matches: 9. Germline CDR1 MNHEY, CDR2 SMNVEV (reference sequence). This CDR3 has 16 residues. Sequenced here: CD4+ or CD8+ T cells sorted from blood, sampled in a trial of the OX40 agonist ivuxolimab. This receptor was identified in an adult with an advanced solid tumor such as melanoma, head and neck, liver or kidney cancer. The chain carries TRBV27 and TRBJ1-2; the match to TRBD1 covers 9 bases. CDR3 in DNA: TGTGCCAGCAGTTTGGTGGGACAGGGACCCTCCTATGGCTACACCTTC. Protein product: CASSLVGQGPSYGYTF.